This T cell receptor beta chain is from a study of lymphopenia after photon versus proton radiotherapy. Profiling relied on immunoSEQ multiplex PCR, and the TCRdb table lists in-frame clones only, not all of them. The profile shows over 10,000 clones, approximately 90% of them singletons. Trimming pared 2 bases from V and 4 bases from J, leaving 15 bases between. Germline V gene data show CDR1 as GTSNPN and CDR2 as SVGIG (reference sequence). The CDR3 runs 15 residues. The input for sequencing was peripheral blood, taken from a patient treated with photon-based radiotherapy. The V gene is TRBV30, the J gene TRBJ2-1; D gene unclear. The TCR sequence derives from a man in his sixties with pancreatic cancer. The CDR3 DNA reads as TGTGCCTGGAGTCCGGACGGGTATCTGTACAATGAGCAGTTCTTC. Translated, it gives CAWSPDGYLYNEQFF.